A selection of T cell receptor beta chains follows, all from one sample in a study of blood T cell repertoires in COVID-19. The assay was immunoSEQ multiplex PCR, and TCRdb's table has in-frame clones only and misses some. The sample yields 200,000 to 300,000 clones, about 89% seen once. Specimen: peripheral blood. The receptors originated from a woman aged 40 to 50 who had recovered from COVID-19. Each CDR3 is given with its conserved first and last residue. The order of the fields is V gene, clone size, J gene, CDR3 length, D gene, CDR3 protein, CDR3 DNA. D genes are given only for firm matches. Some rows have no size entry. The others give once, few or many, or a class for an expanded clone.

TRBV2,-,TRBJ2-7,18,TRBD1,CASSGPHPGQRSSYEQYF,TGTGCCAGCAGTGGGCCCCATCCGGGACAGAGGAGCTCCTACGAGCAGTACTTC
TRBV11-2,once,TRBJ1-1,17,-,CASSLVGAAPLNTEAFF,TGTGCCAGCAGCTTAGTAGGGGCAGCCCCTCTGAACACTGAAGCTTTCTTT
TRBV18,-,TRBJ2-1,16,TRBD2,CASSPRGGPTYNEQFF,TGTGCCAGCTCACCCCGCGGGGGGCCAACCTACAATGAGCAGTTCTTC
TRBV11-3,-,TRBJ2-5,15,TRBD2,CASSPGGTSTGTQYF,TGTGCCAGCAGCCCGGGGGGAACCTCGACTGGGACCCAGTACTTC
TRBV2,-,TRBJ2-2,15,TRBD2,CASSELAGGTGELFF,TGTGCCAGCAGTGAGCTAGCGGGGGGGACCGGGGAGCTGTTTTTT
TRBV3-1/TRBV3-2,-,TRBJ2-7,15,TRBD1,CASSHPGTGFYEQYF,TGTGCCAGCAGCCATCCCGGGACAGGGTTCTACGAGCAGTACTTC
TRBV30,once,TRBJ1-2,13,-,CAWSVGQSSGYTF,TGTGCCTGGAGTGTAGGACAGTCGAGCGGCTACACCTTC
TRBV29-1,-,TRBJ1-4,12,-,CSVEGRGEKLFF,TGCAGCGTTGAAGGGCGGGGAGAAAAACTGTTTTTT
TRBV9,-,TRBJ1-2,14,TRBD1,CASSAGGTGYGYTF,TGTGCCAGCAGCGCAGGAGGGACAGGTTATGGCTACACCTTC
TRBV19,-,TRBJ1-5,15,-,CASNSRVGGNQPQHF,TGTGCCAGTAACAGCAGGGTAGGAGGCAATCAGCCCCAGCATTTT
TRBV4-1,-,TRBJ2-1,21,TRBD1,CASSHTQGAPRSLKFYNEQFF,TGCGCCAGCAGCCATACCCAGGGGGCGCCCCGCTCCCTGAAATTCTACAATGAGCAGTTCTTC
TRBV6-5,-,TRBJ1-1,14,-,CASSYSHTNTEAFF,TGTGCCAGCAGTTACTCCCACACGAACACTGAAGCTTTCTTT
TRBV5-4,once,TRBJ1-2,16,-,CASSTNKFGEIYGYTF,TGTGCCAGCAGCACGAACAAGTTTGGAGAGATCTATGGCTACACCTTC
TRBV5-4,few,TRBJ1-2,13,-,CASSSGGLGGYTF,TGTGCCAGCAGCTCGGGGGGGTTGGGTGGCTACACCTTC
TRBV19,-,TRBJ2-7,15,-,CASRQVSTGSYEQYF,TGTGCCAGTAGACAAGTATCTACAGGGTCATACGAGCAGTACTTC
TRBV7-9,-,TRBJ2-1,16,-,CASSFSVGGSYNEQFF,TGTGCCAGCAGCTTTAGCGTGGGGGGTTCCTACAATGAGCAGTTCTTC
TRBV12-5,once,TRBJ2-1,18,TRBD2,CASGLPTPWAGDPVGQFF,TGTGCTAGTGGTTTGCCTACACCGTGGGCGGGGGACCCAGTTGGGCAGTTCTTC
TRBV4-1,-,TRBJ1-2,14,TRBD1,CASSPTGGSYGYTF,TGCGCCAGCAGCCCGACAGGGGGCAGCTATGGCTACACCTTC
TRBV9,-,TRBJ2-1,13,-,CASSVQGLNEQFF,TGTGCCAGCAGCGTACAGGGGCTAAATGAGCAGTTCTTC
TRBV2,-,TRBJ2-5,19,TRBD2,CASSDSLDGSGGRAETQYF,TGTGCCAGCAGTGATTCGTTGGATGGTAGCGGGGGGAGGGCAGAGACCCAGTACTTC
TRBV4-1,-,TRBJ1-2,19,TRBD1,CASSQLPGQFISLLYGYTF,TGCGCCAGCAGCCAGTTACCGGGACAGTTTATCTCCCTACTCTATGGCTACACCTTC
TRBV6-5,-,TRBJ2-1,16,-,CASSYPSGGLGNEQFF,TGTGCCAGCAGTTACCCCTCGGGGGGCCTAGGCAATGAGCAGTTCTTC
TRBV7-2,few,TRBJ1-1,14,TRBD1,CASSSRGQGPEAFF,TGTGCCAGCAGCTCTAGGGGACAGGGGCCTGAAGCTTTCTTT
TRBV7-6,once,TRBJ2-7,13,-,CASSSAGLGEQYF,TGTGCCAGCAGCTCCGCAGGGTTGGGCGAGCAGTACTTC
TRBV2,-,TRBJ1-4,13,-,CASSEWGEEKLFF,TGTGCCAGCAGTGAATGGGGAGAGGAAAAACTGTTTTTT
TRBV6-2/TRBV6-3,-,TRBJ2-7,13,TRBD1,CASSRDSRLEQYF,TGTGCCAGCAGCCGGGACAGCCGCTTGGAGCAGTACTTC
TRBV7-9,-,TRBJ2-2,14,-,CASSLGQNTGELFF,TGTGCCAGCAGCTTAGGGCAGAACACCGGGGAGCTGTTTTTT
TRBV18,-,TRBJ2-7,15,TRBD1,CASSLRWTGSDEQYF,TGTGCCAGCTCACTACGATGGACAGGGTCGGACGAGCAGTACTTC
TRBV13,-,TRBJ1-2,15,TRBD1,CASSEGQGRIYGYTF,TGTGCCAGCAGCGAAGGACAGGGACGGATCTATGGCTACACCTTC
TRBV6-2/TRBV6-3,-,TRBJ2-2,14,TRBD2,CASSYRSSGLPAFF,TGTGCCAGCAGTTACAGGAGTAGCGGGTTACCGGCGTTTTTT
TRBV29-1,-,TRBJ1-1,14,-,CSVSQRGGGTEAFF,TGCAGCGTCTCACAAAGGGGAGGCGGCACTGAAGCTTTCTTT
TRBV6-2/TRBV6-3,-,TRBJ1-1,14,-,CASSLWAGNTEAFF,TGTGCCAGCAGCCTCTGGGCGGGGAACACTGAAGCTTTCTTT
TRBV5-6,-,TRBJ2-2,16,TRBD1,CASSSFYRGATGELFF,TGTGCCAGCAGCTCGTTCTACAGGGGGGCCACCGGGGAGCTGTTTTTT
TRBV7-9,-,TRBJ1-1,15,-,CASSQRGGAAPEAFF,TGTGCCAGCAGCCAACGAGGGGGGGCGGCCCCTGAAGCTTTCTTT
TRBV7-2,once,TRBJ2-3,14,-,CASSLAAGSDTQYF,TGTGCCAGCAGCTTAGCGGCAGGGTCAGATACGCAGTATTTT
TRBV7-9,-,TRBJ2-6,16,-,CASSLPGASGANVLTF,TGTGCCAGCAGCTTACCGGGAGCGTCCGGGGCCAACGTCCTGACTTTC
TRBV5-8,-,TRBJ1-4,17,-,CASSLGVLPVTNEKLFF,TGTGCCAGCAGCCTCGGGGTGTTACCGGTTACTAATGAAAAACTGTTTTTT
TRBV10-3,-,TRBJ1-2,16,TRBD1,CAIPRGSGGDNYGYTF,TGTGCCATCCCACGGGGGTCAGGGGGCGATAACTATGGCTACACCTTC
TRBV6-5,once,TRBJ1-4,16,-,CASSYTGRRTNEKLFF,TGTGCCAGCAGTTACACAGGCAGGCGTACTAATGAAAAACTGTTTTTT
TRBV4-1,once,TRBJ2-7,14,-,CASSHPYGAVEQYF,TGCGCCAGCAGCCACCCCTATGGGGCAGTCGAGCAGTACTTC
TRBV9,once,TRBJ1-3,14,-,CASSAPGTGNTIYF,TGTGCCAGCAGCGCCCCGGGAACTGGAAACACCATATATTTT
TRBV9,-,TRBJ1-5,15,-,CASSAYPGLNQPQHF,TGTGCCAGCAGCGCTTATCCGGGACTTAATCAGCCCCAGCATTTT
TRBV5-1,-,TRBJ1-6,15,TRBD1,CASSLATGGNSPLHF,TGCGCCAGCAGCTTGGCCACAGGGGGGAATTCACCCCTCCACTTT
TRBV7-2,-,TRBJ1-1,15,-,CASSWPGSRPAEAFF,TGTGCCAGCAGCTGGCCCGGGTCTCGGCCAGCTGAAGCTTTCTTT
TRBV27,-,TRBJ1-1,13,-,CASSFGGGTEAFF,TGTGCCAGCAGTTTTGGCGGGGGGACTGAAGCTTTCTTT